The 16 T cell receptor beta chains presented below share a single source sample, sequenced in a study of monozygotic twins with inflammatory bowel disease (dated by TCRdb to between 2018 and 2021). The library was produced with 5' RACE. TCRdb shows the sequencer as Illumina HiSeq 2500. After the reads were reprocessed by TCRdb, one entry was made per CDR3 protein sequence, with no DNA. The sample table holds some 150,000 distinct CDR3 sequences. The top ten constitute over 1% of the sample. The sample comprised blood. The receptor set was obtained from a human donor with ulcerative colitis or Crohn's disease, or a healthy co-twin of an affected twin (not recorded which).

This rearrangement joins TRBV5-1 to TRBJ2-1; TCRdb names TRBD2, which stays unverified in the absence of DNA. Germline CDR1 and CDR2: SGHRS and YFSETQ. CDR3 length: 17 amino acids. CDR3 residues: CASSPFGRGIVDDEQFF.

The chain is built from TRBV7-6 and TRBJ1-6. The CDR3 is 13 residues long. Germline V gene sequence: CDR1 SGHVS, CDR2 FNYEAQ. CDR3 residues: CASSPRRESPLHF. Based on the CDR3 plus reference TRBV7-6 and TRBJ1-6, the full variable domain is GAGVSQSPRYKVTKRGQDVALRCDPISGHVSLYWYRQALGQGPEFLTYFNYEAQQDKSGLPNDRFSAERPEGSISTLTIQRTEQRDSAMYRCASSPRRESPLHFGNGTRLTVT.

The V and J genes are TRBV29-1 and TRBJ1-2; the D call of TRBD1 rests on TCRdb alone, since no DNA is present to check it. The CDR3 length is 13 residues. Per the germline V gene, CDR1 is SQVTM and CDR2 is ANQGSEA. The chain's CDR3 is CSVRTGKVDGYTF.

The genes are TRBV6-5 and TRBJ2-7; TCRdb's D call, TRBD1, is unchecked because there is no DNA. The CDR3 consists of 13 residues. CDR1 is MNHEY, CDR2 SVGAGI, per germline. CDR3 protein: CASSPGPGFEQYF.

The chain couples TRBV27 to TRBJ2-7; checking the TCRdb D call of TRBD1 is not possible without DNA. CDR3 length: 15 residues. Germline CDR1 is MNHEY and CDR2 is SMNVEV (reference sequence). The CDR3: CASSWRTGLTYEQYF.

V is TRBV4-3 and J is TRBJ1-2; the D call from TCRdb, TRBD1, cannot be confirmed without DNA. Germline V gene lookup returns CDR1 LGHNA and CDR2 YSLEER. The CDR3 spans 15 residues. The CDR3 reads CASSQDQGQNYGYTF.

This sequence joins TRBV3-1 and TRBJ1-1. The germline CDR1 and CDR2 sequences are LGHDT and YNNKEL (reference sequence). The CDR3 is 15 amino acids. The CDR3 reads CASSQGRGATTEAFF. Combining the CDR3 with reference TRBV3-1 and TRBJ1-1 gives the whole variable domain DTAVSQTPKYLVTQMGNDKSIKCEQNLGHDTMYWYKQDSKKFLKIMFSYNNKELIINETVPNRFSPKSPDKAHLNLHINSLELGDSAVYFCASSQGRGATTEAFFGQGTRLTVV.

The genes are TRBV14 and TRBJ2-1. Germline CDR1 is SGHDN and CDR2 is FVKESK. The CDR3 spans 12 residues. CDR3 loop: CASSQLDHEQFF.

The rearrangement uses TRBV7-3 and TRBJ1-1; TCRdb designates TRBD1, a call that cannot be tested without DNA. CDR3 length equals 15 residues. The germline CDR1 and CDR2 sequences are SGHTA and FQGTGA. The CDR3 here is CASSLLGQGNTEAFF.

This chain uses TRBV9 with TRBJ2-1; the TRBD2 assignment by TCRdb is unverifiable without DNA. Germline-derived CDR1 and CDR2 are SGDLS and YYNGEE. The CDR3 contains 16 residues. The CDR3 sequence: CASSVGLAGAYNEQFF. The variable domain in full, with the rest retrieved from reference TRBV9 and TRBJ2-1, is DSGVTQTPKHLITATGQRVTLRCSPRSGDLSVYWYQQSLDQGLQFLIQYYNGEERAKGNILERFSAQQFPDLHSELNLSSLELGDSALYFCASSVGLAGAYNEQFFGPGTRLTVL.

This chain connects TRBV20-1 to TRBJ1-4. Germline CDR1 and CDR2: DFQATT and SNEGSKA (reference sequence). The CDR3 has 13 residues. The CDR3 reads CSARSPSREKLFF.

The J gene is TRBJ2-1, the V gene TRBV5-6; the TCRdb call, TRBD1, lacks DNA for checking. This CDR3 spans 15 amino acids. Germline loops: CDR1 SGHDT, CDR2 YYEEEE. The CDR3 protein is CASSSPGQGWNEQFF. Together with reference TRBV5-6 and TRBJ2-1, the CDR3 gives the full variable domain: DAGVTQSPTHLIKTRGQQVTLRCSPKSGHDTVSWYQQALGQGPQFIFQYYEEEERQRGNFPDRFSGHQFPNYSSELNVNALLLGDSALYLCASSSPGQGWNEQFFGPGTRLTVL.

CDR3 sequence: CASSVGQGATYEQYF. The chain links TRBV9 to TRBJ2-7; TCRdb names TRBD1, which stays unverified in the absence of DNA. CDR3 length equals 15 residues. Looked up from germline, CDR1 is SGDLS and CDR2 is YYNGEE.

The rearrangement uses TRBV7-8 and TRBJ2-5; the TCRdb call, TRBD2, lacks DNA for checking. The CDR3 has 16 amino acids. Germline assignment: CDR1 SGHVS and CDR2 FQNEAQ. The CDR3 loop reads CASSTGLAGRQETQYF.

CDR3 loop: CASSLAVGRPYEQYF. J is TRBJ2-7 and V is TRBV5-1; TCRdb returns TRBD2, unconfirmable since there is no DNA. Per germline, CDR1 SGHRS and CDR2 YFSETQ. This CDR3 contains 15 residues. The entire variable domain, with the rest obtained from reference TRBV5-1 and TRBJ2-7, is as follows: KAGVTQTPRYLIKTRGQQVTLSCSPISGHRSVSWYQQTPGQGLQFLFEYFSETQRNKGNFPGRFSGRQFSNSRSEMNVSTLELGDSALYLCASSLAVGRPYEQYFGPGTRLTVT.

The chain is built from TRBV10-3 and TRBJ2-3; the D gene TCRdb calls, TRBD1, cannot be checked with no DNA. CDR3 length: 13 residues. Germline loops: CDR1 ENHRY, CDR2 SYGVKD. CDR3: CAMRGGPGDTQYF.